Given below is one T cell receptor (beta chain) in context. Different DNA sequences within this sample yield the same CDR3. Data came from immunoSEQ multiplex PCR; TCRdb stores just in-frame clones and leaves some out. The repertoire holds roughly 12,000 clones, with less than 90% as singletons. The sample belongs to a study of blood T cell dynamics during melanoma immunotherapy. Time point noted: week 3, after first cycle of checkpoint inhibitor. This TCR derives from a human donor with melanoma. The source was blood, collected from a patient treated with checkpoint blockade.

The CDR3 is CASSSGQGLYEQYF. CDR3 DNA: TGTGCCAGCAGCTCGGGACAGGGGTTATACGAGCAGTACTTC. The rearrangement joins TRBV5-6 to TRBJ2-7, with 10 bases matching TRBD1. CDR1 is SGHDT and CDR2 is YYEEEE in the germline V gene. The CDR3 is 14 residues long. The V gene end was trimmed by 3 bases and the J gene end by 4 bases; junction bases not matched to a gene: 4.